This entry lists 16 T cell receptor beta chains sequenced from one sample in a study of T cell responses to AZD1222 COVID-19 vaccine. TCRdb keeps only in-frame clones here, not all; method: immunoSEQ multiplex PCR. The sample includes fewer than 200,000 clones, 92% of them seen just once. Sequencing used peripheral blood, obtained on day 0 of MenACWY control vaccination. These receptors were collected from an adult in good health.

The rearrangement links TRBV7-9 to TRBJ2-2, with TRBD2 matching over 11 bases. The V segment lost 3 bases and the J segment 7 bases; nucleotides outside the gene matches: 13. The CDR3 is made up of 18 amino acids. Germline CDR1 SEHNR, CDR2 FQNEAQ (reference sequence). This CDR3 is CASSFYGDSGRAFGELFF. The CDR3, as DNA: TGTGCCAGCAGCTTCTACGGGGATAGCGGGAGGGCCTTCGGGGAGCTGTTTTTT.

CDR3 in amino acids: CASRGQGIENTEAFF. The CDR3 DNA reads as TGTGCCAGCAGGGGACAGGGGATCGAGAACACTGAAGCTTTCTTT. The gene calls are TRBV27 and TRBJ1-1; 10 bases line up with TRBD1. From germline, CDR1 is MNHEY and CDR2 SMNVEV (reference sequence). V shed 6 bases, J shed 1 base, and the junction held 5 bases outside the gene matches. This CDR3 spans 15 amino acids.

This chain connects TRBV5-1 to TRBJ2-3; TRBD2 aligns across 11 bases. V lost 4 bases to trimming and J lost 2 bases; unmatched junction nucleotides: 9. The CDR3 totals 17 residues. Germline V CDR1 and CDR2: SGHRS, YFSETQ. The CDR3 DNA reads TGCGCCAGCAGCCCTAGGGGACTAGCGGACCCCACAGATACGCAGTATTTT. It encodes CASSPRGLADPTDTQYF.

This chain connects TRBV29-1 to TRBJ2-1; no firm D call. Germline V gene sequence: CDR1 SQVTM, CDR2 ANQGSEA. The CDR3 totals 12 residues. The V end was cut by 7 bases, the J end by 8 bases, with 15 bases between. The CDR3 DNA sequence: TGCAGCGCACGGGCTCCTCGCGATGAGCAGTTCTTC. Protein product: CSARAPRDEQFF.

The CDR3 region has the DNA TGTGCCAGCAGCTCCCTGGACAGGGGCCACGAGCAGTACTTC. This translates into CASSSLDRGHEQYF. J is TRBJ2-7 and V is TRBV11-2, with TRBD1 identical over 9 bases. Germline V gives CDR1 SGHAT, CDR2 FQNNGV. The junction had 6 bases not matched to a gene; V was cut back by 4 bases and J by 5 bases. This CDR3 is 14 amino acids long.

This clone came up a few times. The J gene is TRBJ2-6, the V gene TRBV19; no definite D call. V was pared by 3 bases and J by 0 bases, with 6 bases between. The germline gives CDR1 LNHDA, CDR2 SQIVND (reference sequence). The length of the CDR3 is 15 residues. CDR3 protein: CASSMGNSGANVLTF. CDR3 coding DNA: TGTGCCAGTAGTATGGGGAACTCTGGGGCCAACGTCCTGACTTTC.

The J gene is TRBJ1-3, the V gene TRBV2; D gene unclear. The CDR3 runs 16 residues. The germline V gene has CDR1 SNHLY and CDR2 FYNNEI. The V gene lost 4 bases and the J gene lost 0 bases, with 13 bases spanning the gap. CDR3 in DNA: TGTGCCAGCAGTGTTTTCGAGCCAAGCTCTGGAAACACCATATATTTT. As protein: CASSVFEPSSGNTIYF.

J is TRBJ1-5 and V is TRBV6-1; no firm D call. CDR1 MNHNS and CDR2 SASEGT come from the germline V gene. This CDR3 has 16 residues. V lost 0 bases and J 0 bases, leaving 9 bases between the germline ends. The CDR3 here is CASSEASTYSNQPQHF. The CDR3 nucleotides read TGTGCCAGCAGTGAAGCTAGCACGTATAGCAATCAGCCCCAGCATTTT.

The V call is TRBV6-2 or TRBV6-3, the J call TRBJ1-2, with 10 positions matching TRBD1. V gave up 4 bases and J gave up 5 bases; unmatched junction bases: 7. The germline gives CDR1 MNHEY, CDR2 SVGEGT. The CDR3 has 15 residues. The CDR3 spells CASSSLGTGVYGYTF. CDR3 bases: TGTGCCAGCAGTTCACTCGGGACAGGGGTTTATGGCTACACCTTC.

The chain employs TRBV9 and TRBJ2-1; 10 bases match TRBD2. This CDR3 comprises 15 residues. With V trimmed by 4 bases and J by 6 bases, 7 bases remained unmatched. The germline V gene encodes CDR1 SGDLS and CDR2 YYNGEE. CDR3 protein: CASSPLTSGSNEQFF. The CDR3 DNA sequence: TGTGCCAGCAGCCCCCTGACTAGCGGGTCCAATGAGCAGTTCTTC.

The V gene is TRBV29-1, the J gene TRBJ1-3; D ambiguous. Trimming took 3 bases from V and 0 from J, leaving 9 bases between them. The CDR3 is 14 residues long. From germline, CDR1 is SQVTM and CDR2 ANQGSEA. As DNA, the CDR3 is TGCAGCGTTGACGGACGGGGCTCTGGAAACACCATATATTTT. This translates into CSVDGRGSGNTIYF.

The chain is built from TRBV14 and TRBJ2-3; TRBD2 agrees at 7 bases. This CDR3 has 13 residues. V shed 5 bases, J shed 2 bases, and the junction held 1 base outside the gene matches. CDR1 is SGHDN, CDR2 FVKESK, per germline. The CDR3 DNA reads as TGTGCCAGCAGCGGGACTAACACAGATACGCAGTATTTT. Its protein product is CASSGTNTDTQYF.

The chain carries TRBV7-2 and TRBJ1-5, with TRBD1 as a possible D gene (6 bases). V dropped 1 base and J dropped 9 bases, with 13 bases sitting between them. CDR1 SGHTA and CDR2 FQGNSA come from the germline V gene. CDR3 length: 14 amino acids. The DNA for the CDR3 is TGTGCCAGCAGCTTAGTCCCAGAAGGGGGGCCCCAGCATTTT. Translation gives CASSLVPEGGPQHF.

The chain joins TRBV13 to TRBJ1-4; D may be TRBD1 (5 bases). CDR1 is PRHDT and CDR2 is FYEKMQ in the germline V gene (reference sequence). This CDR3 region has 14 residues. Trimming took 2 bases from V and 7 from J, leaving 11 bases between them. CDR3 coding DNA: TGTGCCAGCAGCTTACGGGGGGATGCTGAAAAACTGTTTTTT. Translating gives CASSLRGDAEKLFF.

This clone was observed a single time. The rearrangement links TRBV7-2 to TRBJ2-1; TRBD2 matches at 12 bases. Germline assignment: CDR1 SGHTA and CDR2 FQGNSA. With V trimmed by 5 bases and J by 5 bases, 7 bases remained unmatched. The CDR3 sequence is 16 residues long. This CDR3 is CASSPILAGGNNEQFF. Written as DNA, the CDR3 is TGTGCCAGCAGCCCTATACTAGCGGGAGGAAACAATGAGCAGTTCTTC.

J is TRBJ1-1 and V is TRBV19; D perhaps matches TRBD1 (6 bases). CDR3 size: 14 residues. V lost 8 bases and J 3 bases, leaving 16 bases between the germline ends. Germline V CDR1 and CDR2: LNHDA, SQIVND (reference sequence). CDR3: CASANRGDYTEAFF. As DNA, the CDR3 is TGTGCCAGTGCCAATAGGGGGGATTACACTGAAGCTTTCTTT.